The 23 T cell receptor beta chains presented below share a single source sample, sequenced in a study of cytomegalovirus exposure and HLA in healthy donors (dated by TCRdb to about 2017). The library came from the immunoSEQ multiplex PCR assay. The multiplex PCR relied on a mix of 60 forward primers for TCR Vbeta segments and 13 reverse primers for TCR Jbeta segments. Drawn from immuneACCESS, this table holds only the in-frame rearrangements with V and J called that TCRdb kept. Clones are partly lost; checked studies trace under half to an unresolved V gene and leave the rest unexplained. Present in this sample are approximately 160,000 clones, roughly 80% of which were seen just once. The ten largest account for about 0.89% of the sample. Input material: PBMCs. These receptors originate from a girl aged 2-15 years in good health and CMV-seropositive.

The rearrangement uses TRBV19 and TRBJ2-2; D is possibly TRBD2 (5 bases). Germline values: CDR1 LNHDA, CDR2 SQIVND (reference sequence). The length of the CDR3 is 15 residues. V lost 6 bases and J 0 bases, leaving 11 bases between the germline ends. CDR3 coding DNA: TGTGCCAGTAGGCCTTGGGAGACGAACACCGGGGAGCTGTTTTTT. Residues: CASRPWETNTGELFF.

The chain uses TRBV6-5 and TRBJ2-7, with a weak D call TRBD2 (5 bases). Germline CDR1 and CDR2: MNHEY and SVGAGI. This CDR3 region has 13 residues. The V and J ends lost 6 bases and 5 bases respectively, with 14 bases between them. CDR3 in amino acids: CASSPARAHEQYF. CDR3 coding DNA: TGTGCCAGCAGCCCCGCGAGGGCCCACGAGCAGTACTTC.

This chain links TRBV28 with TRBJ2-5; D not resolved. Trimming shortened V by 4 bases and J by 2 bases, and 5 bases separated the two germline ends. Germline-derived CDR1 and CDR2 are MDHEN and SYDVKM. The CDR3 loop spans 12 amino acids. The CDR3 bases are TGTGCCAGCAGTTGGAGACAAGAGACCCAGTACTTC. Residues: CASSWRQETQYF.

V is TRBV30 and J is TRBJ2-1; D possibly corresponds to TRBD2 (7 bases). Between the trimmed V and J ends, which lost 4 bases and 5 bases, there was a span of 15 bases. Germline values: CDR1 GTSNPN, CDR2 SVGIG (reference sequence). The CDR3 has 14 residues. The CDR3 DNA follows: TGTGCCTGGAACAAAGGGGGACTACACAATGAGCAGTTCTTC. As protein: CAWNKGGLHNEQFF.

The rearrangement uses TRBV29-1 and TRBJ2-3; TRBD1 aligns across 8 bases. CDR1 and CDR2 from the germline V gene are SQVTM and ANQGSEA. The J segment lost 2 bases and the V segment lost 3 bases, leaving 16 bases of the junction unmatched. CDR3 size: 18 residues. CDR3 bases: TGCAGCGTTGATAGGCAGGGGGCGACGGTTTGGGACACAGATACGCAGTATTTT. This gives the protein CSVDRQGATVWDTDTQYF.

J is TRBJ1-2 and V is TRBV13; 8 positions agree with TRBD1. This CDR3 has 14 residues. In germline, CDR1 is PRHDT, CDR2 FYEKMQ (reference sequence). The junction had 1 base not matched to a gene; V was cut back by 0 bases and J by 4 bases. The DNA for the CDR3 is TGTGCCAGCAGCTTAGGGGACAGGGTCTATGGCTACACCTTC. This gives the protein CASSLGDRVYGYTF.

V gene TRBV5-4 combines with J gene TRBJ2-1, with D perhaps matching TRBD2 (6 bases). Trimming cost V 0 bases and J 4 bases, with 17 bases left between them. The CDR3 has 17 amino acids. Per germline, CDR1 SGHNT and CDR2 YYREEE (reference sequence). The CDR3 DNA is TGTGCCAGCAGCTTGGCGGGGCGGGGTCTCCTGTACAATGAGCAGTTCTTC. Translated: CASSLAGRGLLYNEQFF.

About this clone: The junction and the germline gene differ at one end; a read error may be behind it. The chain uses TRBV7-3 and TRBJ2-5; 7 bases agree with TRBD2. Germline-derived CDR1 and CDR2 are SGHTA and FQGTGA. The CDR3 covers 13 residues. CDR3 amino acids: CASGFPGRGTQYF. The CDR3 DNA sequence: TGTGCCAGCGGCTTTCCAGGGAGGGGGACCCAGTACTTC.

The genes are TRBV19 and TRBJ2-5; 12 bases align to TRBD2. V shed 5 bases and J 0 bases; nucleotides not matched to a gene: 4. Per the germline V gene, CDR1 is LNHDA and CDR2 is SQIVND (reference sequence). CDR3 size: 16 residues. The CDR3 region is CASSFGTSGYQETQYF. The CDR3 bases are TGTGCCAGTAGTTTCGGGACTAGCGGGTACCAAGAGACCCAGTACTTC.

The V and J genes are TRBV10-2 and TRBJ2-7; 8 bases are a match to TRBD2. CDR1 is WSHSY and CDR2 is SAAADI in the germline V gene. V lost 6 bases, J lost 1 base, and 8 bases stayed unmatched. CDR3 size: 15 residues. CDR3 sequence reads: CASRFLAGTSYEQYF. DNA of the CDR3: TGCGCCAGCAGATTTCTAGCGGGTACGTCCTACGAGCAGTACTTC.

The chain links TRBV23-1 to TRBJ2-1; 9 bases map to TRBD2. TRBV23-1 belongs to the ORF category, with a function that is uncertain. The CDR3 sequence is 15 residues long. V dropped 2 bases and J dropped 8; count of bases not matched to a gene: 7. Written as DNA, the CDR3 is TGCGCCAGCAGTCAAAACGCGGGAGGGTCCGATGAGCAGTTCTTC. Translation: CASSQNAGGSDEQFF.

CDR3 nucleotide sequence: TGTGCCAGCACCGAGGACAGGGGAGGATCCTACGAGCAGTACTTC. The encoded protein is CASTEDRGGSYEQYF. V usage is TRBV7-9 and J usage is TRBJ2-7; 9 bases line up with TRBD1. The CDR3 totals 15 residues. The germline V gene has CDR1 SEHNR and CDR2 FQNEAQ (reference sequence). V gave up 7 bases and J gave up 1 base; unmatched junction bases: 8.

The J gene is TRBJ1-1, the V gene TRBV10-3; 11 bases are a match to TRBD1. CDR1 ENHRY and CDR2 SYGVKD come from the germline V gene. V lost 10 bases to trimming and J lost 5 bases; unmatched junction nucleotides: 6. This CDR3 contains 13 residues. CDR3 amino acids: CATKDRGPTEAFF. CDR3 nucleotides: TGTGCCACGAAGGACAGGGGGCCGACTGAAGCTTTCTTT.

The chain joins TRBV30 to TRBJ2-1; D possibly corresponds to TRBD2 (5 bases). The CDR3 contains 15 residues. V gave up 4 bases and J gave up 4 bases, with 17 bases separating them. From germline, CDR1 is GTSNPN and CDR2 SVGIG (reference sequence). This CDR3 reads CAWTIGSSEYNEQFF. The CDR3 region has the DNA TGTGCCTGGACCATTGGGAGTTCTGAGTACAATGAGCAGTTCTTC.

This clone appeared a single time. The rearrangement links TRBV13 to TRBJ2-7; no definite D call. The CDR3 totals 15 residues. V was trimmed by 4 bases and J by 0 bases, leaving 13 bases between them. CDR1 is PRHDT and CDR2 is FYEKMQ in the germline V gene (reference sequence). CDR3 coding DNA: TGTGCCAGCAGCTCCGGAGTGCAGTTCTCCTACGAGCAGTACTTC. As protein: CASSSGVQFSYEQYF.

This clone was observed a handful of times. The chain couples TRBV5-4 to TRBJ2-7, with D possibly matching TRBD2 (6 bases). Between the trimmed V and J ends, which lost 4 bases and 7 bases, there was a span of 15 bases. This CDR3 spans 13 amino acids. Germline V gives CDR1 SGHNT, CDR2 YYREEE (reference sequence). Here the CDR3 DNA reads TGTGCCAGCAGCCGGTGGGGGGAGAGGGAGCAGTACTTC. Its translation is CASSRWGEREQYF.

The J gene is TRBJ2-2, the V gene TRBV28; 7 bases map to TRBD2. The germline gives CDR1 MDHEN, CDR2 SYDVKM. J was trimmed by 6 bases and V by 3 bases; bases with no gene match: 13. The CDR3 runs 17 residues. DNA of the CDR3: TGTGCCAGCAGTTTTCGGGGGAGGGTCGCGCTATCCGGGGAGCTGTTTTTT. It translates to CASSFRGRVALSGELFF. The whole variable domain, filled in from reference TRBV28 and TRBJ2-2, reads DVKVTQSSRYLVKRTGEKVFLECVQDMDHENMFWYRQDPGLGLRLIYFSYDVKMKEKGDIPEGYSVSREKKERFSLILESASTNQTSMYLCASSFRGRVALSGELFFGEGSRLTVL.

The J gene is TRBJ2-2, the V gene TRBV7-3; TRBD1 might be the D (6 bases). V was pared by 5 bases and J by 6 bases, with 22 bases between. Germline V gene sequence: CDR1 SGHTA, CDR2 FQGTGA. The CDR3 extends over 17 amino acids. CDR3 bases: TGTGCCAGCAGCCCAACAGCCGGGGTCCCAGGGGCCGGGGAGCTGTTTTTT. This translates into CASSPTAGVPGAGELFF. The full variable domain, rest sourced from reference TRBV7-3 and TRBJ2-2, is GAGVSQTPSNKVTEKGKYVELRCDPISGHTALYWYRQSLGQGPEFLIYFQGTGAADDSGLPNDRFFAVRPEGSVSTLKIQRTERGDSAVYLCASSPTAGVPGAGELFFGEGSRLTVL.

This rearrangement joins TRBV11-2 to TRBJ1-2, with unresolved D. The ends were cut back, 1 base at V and 4 bases at J, with 7 bases in the middle. In germline, CDR1 is SGHAT, CDR2 FQNNGV. The CDR3 contains 13 residues. CDR3 sequence: CASSLGQAYGYTF. The CDR3 DNA follows: TGTGCCAGCAGCTTAGGACAAGCCTATGGCTACACCTTC.

This clone came up once. The chain couples TRBV2 to TRBJ2-5, with D possibly TRBD2 on 5 matching bases. The ends were cut back, 7 bases at V and 4 bases at J, with 10 bases in the middle. The germline gives CDR1 SNHLY, CDR2 FYNNEI. This CDR3 has 12 amino acids. As DNA, the CDR3 is TGTGCCAGCACCTACACTAGAGAGACCCAGTACTTC. Protein product: CASTYTRETQYF.

The chain recombines TRBV7-5 with TRBJ2-7; TRBD2 was called by the table and not checked on the DNA. TRBV7-5 is assigned pseudogene status. This CDR3 has 14 residues. CDR3 in amino acids: CARSTSGEVHEQYF. The CDR3 nucleotides are TGTGCCAGAAGCACCAGCGGGGAGGTCCACGAGCAGTACTTC.

This clone is a singleton in its sample. This rearrangement joins TRBV30 to TRBJ2-7; D might be TRBD2 (7 bases). The germline V gene has CDR1 GTSNPN and CDR2 SVGIG (reference sequence). The length of the CDR3 is 12 residues. For the CDR3, the DNA is TGTGCAGGGGGAGGGGCACCCTACGAGCAGTACTTC. Residues: CAGGGAPYEQYF.

The V and J genes are TRBV5-4 and TRBJ1-6, with TRBD1 matching over 7 bases. Germline lookup yields CDR1 SGHNT and CDR2 YYREEE (reference sequence). The CDR3 spans 16 residues. With V trimmed by 6 bases and J by 10 bases, 16 bases remained unmatched. This CDR3 is CASTTGGQGGESPLHF. The CDR3 DNA reads as TGTGCCAGCACCACTGGGGGTCAGGGGGGCGAATCACCCCTCCACTTT.